A selection of T cell receptor beta chains follows, all from one sample in a study of CD8+ T cells in alopecia areata. TCRdb's table, derived via immunoSEQ multiplex PCR, lists solely in-frame clones and lacks some. The sample records around 86,000 clones, about two thirds being singletons. The sample here was CD8+ T cells sorted from blood, taken at approximately week 44, from a patient treated with tofacitinib. Receptors were obtained from a human donor with alopecia areata. The CDR3 runs from the conserved cysteine through the conserved F or W. The D gene is left open where the match is weak. Some rows mark clone size as missing; the rest say once, few, many or name a class of expanded clone.

clone size	D gene	V gene	J gene	CDR3 DNA	CDR3 protein
NA	NA	TRBV6-5	TRBJ1-5	TGTGCCAGCAGTTACTCGTCGGCGGTGCAGCCCCAGCATTTT	CASSYSSAVQPQHF
NA	NA	TRBV30	TRBJ2-1	TGTGCCTGGGCCTGGGGTAATGAGCAGTTCTTC	CAWAWGNEQFF
NA	NA	TRBV25-1	TRBJ1-2	TGTGCCAGCAGTGTCGGGGCCGGGGATGGCTACACCTTC	CASSVGAGDGYTF
NA	TRBD2	TRBV27	TRBJ2-1	TGTGCCAGCACCCCGTCGGGGGGAAACTACAATGAGCAGTTCTTC	CASTPSGGNYNEQFF
NA	NA	TRBV2	TRBJ2-7	TGTGCCAGCAGTGGGCCCGGGCGGTTGGACGAGCAGTACTTC	CASSGPGRLDEQYF
NA	TRBD1	TRBV7-2	TRBJ2-7	TGTGCCAGCAGCTCATTGACAGGGGTGAGGAACGAGCAGTACTTC	CASSSLTGVRNEQYF
few	TRBD1	TRBV7-9	TRBJ2-1	TGTGCCAGCAGCTTTGGGACAGGGGTCTACAATGAGCAGTTCTTC	CASSFGTGVYNEQFF
NA	TRBD2	TRBV7-2	TRBJ2-1	TGTGCCAGCAGTTTGGGGAGCGGGGGGGCCGACGAGCAGTTCTTC	CASSLGSGGADEQFF
NA	NA	TRBV5-6	TRBJ2-7	TGTGCCAGCAGCCCCGGAGGGAACGAGCAGTACTTC	CASSPGGNEQYF
few	NA	TRBV30	TRBJ1-1	TGTGCCTGGAGTCTTAGCACTGAAGCTTTCTTT	CAWSLSTEAFF
NA	TRBD2	TRBV19	TRBJ2-3	TGTGCCAGTAGTAACCCGGGACTAGCGGGGGGCACAGATACGCAGTATTTT	CASSNPGLAGGTDTQYF
NA	NA	TRBV6-1	TRBJ1-6	TGTGCCGTCCCTGGTTCACCCCTCCACTTT	CAVPGSPLHF
NA	NA	TRBV11-2	TRBJ1-1	TGTGCCAGCAGCTTCTTTGGCGAGAACACTGAAGCTTTCTTT	CASSFFGENTEAFF
few	TRBD1	TRBV23-1	TRBJ1-2	TGCGCCAGCAGTCAATCTAGGAGACAGGGGGACTATGGCTACACCTTC	CASSQSRRQGDYGYTF
NA	TRBD1	TRBV27	TRBJ1-1	TGTGCCAGCAGTCCTGGACAGGAGTGGTTCTTT	CASSPGQEWFF
once	NA	TRBV9	TRBJ2-3	TGTGCCAGCAGCGACGGACAGTCGAGCACAGATACGCAGTATTTT	CASSDGQSSTDTQYF
NA	TRBD2	TRBV12-5	TRBJ2-3	TGTGCTAGTGGTCCCGGACTAGGAACAGATACGCAGTATTTT	CASGPGLGTDTQYF
NA	NA	TRBV6-6	TRBJ2-5	TGTGCCAGCAGTTACGGAGAGATAGAGACCCAGTACTTC	CASSYGEIETQYF
NA	NA	TRBV4-1	TRBJ1-5	TGCGCCAGCAGCCAAGTGACCGAGACTAATCAGCCCCAGCATTTT	CASSQVTETNQPQHF
NA	TRBD1	TRBV4-3	TRBJ2-7	TGCGCCAGCAGCCAATCGGCCACGACAGGGTACTACGAGCAGTACTTC	CASSQSATTGYYEQYF
NA	TRBD1	TRBV4-3	TRBJ1-5	TGCGCCAGCAGCCTCGACAGGGGTTCAAATCAGCCCCAGCATTTT	CASSLDRGSNQPQHF
few	NA	TRBV2	TRBJ1-2	TGTGCCAGCAGAGCGTCCGGGACAAGGGATGGCTACACCTTC	CASRASGTRDGYTF
NA	NA	TRBV13	TRBJ2-2	TGTGCCAGCAGCTTATTTCTACAGGCGAACACCGGGGAGCTGTTTTTT	CASSLFLQANTGELFF
NA	NA	TRBV14	TRBJ1-4	TGTGCCAGCAGCCCAGGTTCCGGGCAACTGTTTTTT	CASSPGSGQLFF
once	NA	TRBV7-2	TRBJ1-1	TGTGCCAGCAGCTTATCTGTGGGGTTGGGCACTGAAGCTTTCTTT	CASSLSVGLGTEAFF
NA	TRBD1	TRBV19	TRBJ2-1	TGTGCCAGTAGTTCCGGGACAGGTTACAATGAGCAGTTCTTC	CASSSGTGYNEQFF
NA	NA	TRBV2	TRBJ1-1	TGTGCCAGCAGTCCCGGGACGGAGAACACTGAAGCTTTCTTT	CASSPGTENTEAFF
NA	NA	TRBV6-5	TRBJ1-2	TGTGCCAGCAGTTACTCGACAGCTACTAACTATGGCTACACCTTC	CASSYSTATNYGYTF
NA	NA	TRBV7-2	TRBJ2-3	TGTGCCAGCAGCTTTGCCTGGGGAAGGCCGGGGGCCCTCACAGATACGCAGTATTTT	CASSFAWGRPGALTDTQYF